Described below is a single TCR beta chain sequence and its context. The record originates from a study of PD-L1 blockade in urothelial cancer. Measured with immunoSEQ multiplex PCR; TCRdb has only the in-frame clones, and not every one. The data hold about 130,000 clones, with approximately 85% observed a single time. Noted time point: peripheral blood 6 weeks after treatment start. CDR1 and CDR2 (germline): SGHRS, YFSETQ. The CDR3 covers 15 residues. V lost 4 bases and J lost 11, with 24 bases in between. Sequencing used PBMCs, obtained around atezolizumab (anti-PD-L1) treatment. This clonotype was sampled from a man between 45 and 60 years old with urothelial cancer. The chain has TRBV5-1 and TRBJ1-2; maybe TRBD1 (6 bases). The CDR3 DNA sequence: TGCGCCAGCAGCCTCCGACAGGATTCTCAAATGGGGTACACCTTC. Protein product: CASSLRQDSQMGYTF.